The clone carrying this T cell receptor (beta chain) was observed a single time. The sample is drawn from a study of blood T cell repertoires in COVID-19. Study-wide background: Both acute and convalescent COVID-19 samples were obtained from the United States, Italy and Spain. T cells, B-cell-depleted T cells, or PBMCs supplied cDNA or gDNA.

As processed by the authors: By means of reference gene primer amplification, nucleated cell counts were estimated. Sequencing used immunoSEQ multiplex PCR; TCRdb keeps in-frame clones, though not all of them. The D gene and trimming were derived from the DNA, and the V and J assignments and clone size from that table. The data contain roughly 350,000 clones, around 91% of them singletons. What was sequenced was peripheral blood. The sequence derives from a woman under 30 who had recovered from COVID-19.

CDR3 sequence reads: CASTPGLAGVSRETQYF. Here the CDR3 DNA reads TGTGCCAGCACCCCGGGACTAGCGGGAGTTAGTAGGGAGACCCAGTACTTC. J is TRBJ2-5 and V is TRBV13; 14 positions agree with TRBD2. Per germline, CDR1 PRHDT and CDR2 FYEKMQ (reference sequence). V shed 7 bases and J 5 bases; nucleotides not matched to a gene: 12. The CDR3 consists of 17 residues.